The 10 T cell receptor beta chains presented below share a single source sample, sequenced in a study of PD-1 blockade in classical Hodgkin lymphoma. Time point specified: cycle 4 day 1 (C4D1), after less than 7 weeks of nivolumab. Every one of the patients relapsed after autologous stem cell transplantation (brentuximab vedotin exposure was variable). TCRdb's copy holds only in-frame clones and misses some; the assay was immunoSEQ multiplex PCR. The sample has 15,000 to 20,000 clones; about 83% are singletons. The sequencing here drew on peripheral blood mononuclear cells (PBMCs), taken before the fourth cycle of nivolumab. The receptors shown here come from a human donor with classical Hodgkin lymphoma.

This sequence joins TRBV5-1 and TRBJ2-1; D is ambiguous. Trimming pared 0 bases from V and 10 bases from J, leaving 11 bases between. In germline, CDR1 is SGHRS, CDR2 YFSETQ. The CDR3 extends over 13 amino acids. DNA of the CDR3: TGCGCCAGCAGCTTGGGACCGAGCTCGGAGCAGTTCTTC. It encodes CASSLGPSSEQFF.

V gene TRBV7-9 combines with J gene TRBJ2-3, with D possibly TRBD1 on 6 matching bases. Trimming cost V 1 base and J 0 bases, with 8 bases left between them. The V gene's germline CDR1 is SEHNR and CDR2 FQNEAQ (reference sequence). This CDR3 has 15 amino acids. The CDR3 protein is CASSLVTGSTDTQYF. In DNA, the CDR3 is TGTGCCAGCAGCTTAGTGACAGGTAGCACAGATACGCAGTATTTT.

This chain uses TRBV14 with TRBJ2-5, with 11 bases fitting TRBD1. J lost 5 bases, V lost 4 bases, and 12 bases had no gene match. CDR1 is SGHDN and CDR2 is FVKESK in the germline V gene. CDR3 length: 17 amino acids. CDR3 residues: CASSPGQGAGFRETQYF. In DNA form, the CDR3 reads TGTGCCAGCAGCCCCGGACAGGGGGCTGGTTTTAGGGAGACCCAGTACTTC.

This clone came up a few times. V is TRBV4-2 and J is TRBJ1-2; no definite D call. In germline, CDR1 is LGHNA, CDR2 YNFKEQ. The V end was cut by 0 bases, the J end by 2 bases, with 7 bases between. This CDR3 is 14 amino acids long. The CDR3 reads CASSQDAENYGYTF. CDR3 nucleotides: TGTGCCAGCAGCCAAGATGCGGAGAACTATGGCTACACCTTC.

The chain carries TRBV18 and TRBJ1-2; 9 bases are shared with TRBD1. CDR1 KGHSH and CDR2 LQKENI come from the germline V gene. The CDR3 has 15 amino acids. V dropped 4 bases and J dropped 7; count of bases not matched to a gene: 10. CDR3 protein: CASSQAGTGLPGYTF. The CDR3 nucleotides read TGTGCCAGCTCACAAGCCGGGACAGGGCTTCCTGGCTACACCTTC.

J is TRBJ2-5 and V is TRBV21-1; the table's D call of TRBD1 was not tested on the DNA. TRBV21-1 has pseudogene status. The CDR3 length is 14 residues. CDR3 loop: CASRGTGVEETQYF. CDR3 bases: TGTGCCAGCAGAGGGACAGGGGTCGAAGAGACCCAGTACTTC.

This chain uses TRBV5-1 with TRBJ1-6; D gene ambiguous. V was trimmed by 0 bases and J by 0 bases, leaving 4 bases between them. CDR3 length equals 15 residues. The germline V gene encodes CDR1 SGHRS and CDR2 YFSETQ. The CDR3 DNA reads TGCGCCAGCAGCTTGGACAGCTCCTATAATTCACCCCTCCACTTT. Residues: CASSLDSSYNSPLHF.

The rearrangement joins TRBV9 to TRBJ1-6; possible D gene TRBD1, 5 bases. This CDR3 spans 16 amino acids. Germline CDR1 reads SGDLS; CDR2 reads YYNGEE. Between the trimmed V and J ends, which lost 3 bases and 9 bases, there was a span of 19 bases. CDR3 DNA: TGTGCCAGCAGCGGGGGAGCCGGGACTGGGAGTTCACCCCTCCACTTT. Encoded protein: CASSGGAGTGSSPLHF. The full variable domain, rest sourced from reference TRBV9 and TRBJ1-6, is DSGVTQTPKHLITATGQRVTLRCSPRSGDLSVYWYQQSLDQGLQFLIQYYNGEERAKGNILERFSAQQFPDLHSELNLSSLELGDSALYFCASSGGAGTGSSPLHFGNGTRLTVT.

This clone appeared a few times. V and J are TRBV7-9 and TRBJ1-6; 9 bases are a match to TRBD1. Germline V gene sequence: CDR1 SEHNR, CDR2 FQNEAQ (reference sequence). CDR3 length: 15 residues. Unmatched junction bases numbered 4, after V lost 2 bases and J lost 8 bases. CDR3 bases: TGTGCCAGCAGCTTATGGGACAGGGACGATTCACCCCTCCACTTT. Protein product: CASSLWDRDDSPLHF.

The chain has TRBV6-1 and TRBJ2-1; weak D call: TRBD2 (5 bases). Trimming shortened V by 1 base and J by 0 bases, and 10 bases separated the two germline ends. CDR3 size: 16 residues. From germline, CDR1 is MNHNS and CDR2 SASEGT. CDR3 amino acids: CASSEVVGLSYNEQFF. The CDR3 DNA reads as TGTGCCAGCAGTGAAGTCGTAGGACTCTCCTACAATGAGCAGTTCTTC.